This T cell receptor (beta chain) came from a study of T cell repertoires in cytomegalovirus infection (dated by TCRdb to the late 2010s). A note on the overall study: Alongside well-studied HLA-B-restricted epitopes, the peptide stimulations were aimed at recently identified HLA-C-restricted CMV epitopes, whose presentation resists viral immunomodulation. Donor HLA type was relevant to the analysis, as public TCR beta signatures indicated carriage of CMV infection together with the matching HLA type. The investigation overall reported the following: The ex vivo response was dominated by HLA-C-restricted CMV-specific TCR beta clonotypes, which also provided the single most frequent clonotype in two of eight donors. Cumulative frequency of public TCR beta family members discriminated carriers of CMV infection plus the relevant HLA type in this cohort and an independent approximately 350-donor cohort.

Explained via the paper, the treatment or condition label denotes: in vitro stimulation with specific CMV peptide epitopes to enrich CMV-specific T cells. TCRdb shows the sequencer as Illumina HiSeq 1500. TCRdb reprocessed the public reads (quality trimming at Q25 with fastp, clone calling with MiXCR) and kept in-frame beta chains. Each record represents a unique CDR3 protein, reported with the most common genes and DNA among its rows. Recorded for this sample are approximately 1,000,000 distinct CDR3 sequences; around a third of them occurred a single time. The top ten clonotypes cover over 12% of the sample. There are many counts of this clonotype. The clone's antigen remains unknown. Within one base of it there is no much larger clone, and no base qualities were kept. The germline V gene (reference sequence) supplies CDR1 MNHEY and CDR2 SMNVEV. The CDR3, from cysteine to phenylalanine, totals 14 residues. The retained sequence is limited to the CDR3, 42 bases, with the frame set at the first base. Trimming takes 4 bases from V and 3 bases from J, and the germline ends sit 10 bases apart.

The V gene is TRBV27 and the J gene is TRBJ2-1; the D region possibly corresponds to TRBD2 (5 bases align). The source is a human donor in good health (CMV status not recorded). Some clones in this sample may be carry-over from other donors' samples. The sample consisted of cultured CD8+ T cells from PBMCs, taken from culture after CMV antigen stimulation. The CDR3 amino acid sequence is: CASSYRAVYNEQFF. The DNA is TGTGCCAGCAGTTACCGAGCGGTCTACAATGAGCAGTTCTTC.